These T cell receptor beta chains were read from a single sample in a study of T-cell memory formation after mild COVID-19. TCRdb reanalysed the 5' RACE reads using MiXCR and keeps one entry per CDR3 protein. The sample records about 150,000 distinct CDR3 sequences, more than 12% being singletons. The sequenced material came from PBMCs or a T cell subset sorted from them (not recorded which). The receptors shown here come from an adult woman who had mild COVID-19 (a few samples of this study predate the infection). Cell type and time point are not known. Both conserved end residues are part of each CDR3. D genes are given only for firm matches. Where a row states a size, it is once, few, many or the class of an expanded clone; other rows omit it.

NA | NA | TRBJ1-6 | 12 | TRBV11-2 | TGTGCCAGCAGTTACCTTTCGGGACATCTCCACTTT | CASSYLSGHLHF
TRBD2 | NA | TRBJ2-3 | 13 | TRBV5-1 | TGCGCCAGCAGCTTGCCGGGAGGAGATACGCAGTATTTT | CASSLPGGDTQYF
NA | NA | TRBJ2-7 | 14 | TRBV6-5 | TGTGCCAGCAGGCCACCGGACAGCTACTACGAGCAGTACTTC | CASRPPDSYYEQYF
NA | few | TRBJ2-7 | 15 | TRBV7-6 | TGTGCCAGCAGCTCACTGCCGGGCCACGACTACGAGCAGTACTTC | CASSSLPGHDYEQYF
NA | NA | TRBJ2-5 | 12 | TRBV7-2 | TGTGCCAGCAGCTTAGCGCGTAAGACCCAGTACTTC | CASSLARKTQYF
NA | NA | TRBJ2-2 | 12 | TRBV13 | TGTGCCAGCAGCTTCATGGGCGGGGAGCTGTTTTTT | CASSFMGGELFF
NA | few | TRBJ1-2 | 15 | TRBV15 | TGTGCCACCAGCAGAGCTTTCGGACAGATCTATGGCTACACCTTC | CATSRAFGQIYGYTF
TRBD2 | NA | TRBJ2-1 | 12 | TRBV30 | TGTGCCTGTAGCGGGACATACAATGAGCAGTTCTTC | CACSGTYNEQFF
NA | many | TRBJ2-3 | 15 | TRBV2 | TGTGCCAGCACCAACGGCAGGGTAAAGACAGATACGCAGTATTTT | CASTNGRVKTDTQYF
NA | NA | TRBJ1-1 | 14 | TRBV6-5 | TGTGCCAGCACCACACGGGAAGGGGACACTGAAGCTTTCTTT | CASTTREGDTEAFF
NA | many | TRBJ2-2 | 18 | TRBV18 | TGTGCCAGCTCACCAGGAGGCGCTTTCTCCCTGGGGACCGGGGAGCTGTTTTTT | CASSPGGAFSLGTGELFF
TRBD2 | NA | TRBJ2-2 | 15 | TRBV12-3/TRBV12-4 | TGTGCCAGCAGTTGGACTAGCCTGAACACCGGGGAGCTGTTTTTT | CASSWTSLNTGELFF
NA | few | TRBJ2-1 | 13 | TRBV7-9 | TGTGCCAGCAGCGGGATTGAGTACAATGAGCAGTTCTTC | CASSGIEYNEQFF
NA | few | TRBJ2-5 | 15 | TRBV4-2 | TGTGCCAGCAGCCAAGATGGGCAGAGTCAAGAGACCCAGTACTTC | CASSQDGQSQETQYF
NA | NA | TRBJ2-7 | 14 | TRBV7-9 | TGTGCCAGCAGCTCCGGACTACTGAACTACGAGCAGTACTTC | CASSSGLLNYEQYF
TRBD1 | NA | TRBJ1-2 | 17 | TRBV5-1 | TGCGCCAGCAGCGAGAATCAACAGGGGACCGGGGCCGGTGGCTACACCTTC | CASSENQQGTGAGGYTF
TRBD2 | NA | TRBJ2-7 | 17 | TRBV7-2 | TGTGCCAGCAGCTTTGCCGGGACTAGCGGTCGAGCCTACGAGCAGTACTTC | CASSFAGTSGRAYEQYF
NA | few | TRBJ1-1 | 15 | TRBV12-3/TRBV12-4 | TGTGCCAGCAGTCTTGACTCAGGATTGAACACTGAAGCTTTCTTT | CASSLDSGLNTEAFF
NA | few | TRBJ2-5 | 14 | TRBV9 | TGTGCCAGCAGCGTAGCGGGGGTTGAAGAGACCCAGTACTTC | CASSVAGVEETQYF
TRBD2 | few | TRBJ2-1 | 16 | TRBV12-3/TRBV12-4 | TGTGCCAGCAGTCAACAGCCTAGCGGGGCCTACAATGAGCAGTTCTTC | CASSQQPSGAYNEQFF
TRBD1 | NA | TRBJ2-5 | 15 | TRBV6-2/TRBV6-3 | TGTGCCAGCAGTGCGGGACAGGGAGATTCAGAGACCCAGTACTTC | CASSAGQGDSETQYF
NA | NA | TRBJ2-1 | 13 | TRBV5-4 | TGTGCCAGCAGCTCCGCCCGAGACAATGAGCAGTTCTTC | CASSSARDNEQFF
NA | many | TRBJ1-1 | 13 | TRBV29-1 | TGCAGCGTAGAGGTCAGCCTGAACACTGAAGCTTTCTTT | CSVEVSLNTEAFF
NA | few | TRBJ2-7 | 13 | TRBV18 | NA | CASSPVGQGITYF
NA | few | TRBJ2-1 | 15 | TRBV7-2 | TGTGCCAGCACCTACGGAGGGGGCGGGTACAATGAGCAGTTCTTC | CASTYGGGGYNEQFF
NA | NA | TRBJ1-2 | 13 | TRBV19 | TGTGCCAGTAGTAGCCAGGGTATCTATGGCTACACCTTC | CASSSQGIYGYTF
TRBD2 | few | TRBJ2-3 | 15 | TRBV18 | TGTGCCAGCTCACCTGGACTAGGAAGCACAGATACGCAGTATTTT | CASSPGLGSTDTQYF
NA | few | TRBJ2-7 | 14 | TRBV7-8 | TGTGCCAGCAGCTTCGGACAGAGCTCCTACGAGCAGTACTTC | CASSFGQSSYEQYF
TRBD1 | NA | TRBJ2-1 | 16 | TRBV4-3 | TGCGCCAGCAGCCAAGGACAGGGGGGCACCTACAATGAGCAGTTCTTC | CASSQGQGGTYNEQFF
NA | few | TRBJ2-1 | 17 | TRBV27 | TGTGCCAGCAGTTCAGATGGGTGGGACACAGCCTACACTGAGCAGTTCTTC | CASSSDGWDTAYTEQFF
TRBD1 | few | TRBJ2-5 | 16 | TRBV29-1 | TGCAGCGTTGAAGGGGTACGACAGGGGCAACAAGAGACCCAGTACTTC | CSVEGVRQGQQETQYF
TRBD1 | few | TRBJ1-2 | 13 | TRBV9 | TGTGCCAGCAGCTTTACAGGGGTTCATGGCTACACCTTC | CASSFTGVHGYTF
NA | few | TRBJ2-3 | 16 | TRBV27 | TGTGCCAGCAGTTTATCGCCGGAGGCGCTCACAGATACGCAGTATTTT | CASSLSPEALTDTQYF
TRBD1 | NA | TRBJ1-1 | 14 | TRBV27 | TGTGCCAGCAGTTGGGGGACAGGGGAGGTTGAAGCTTTCTTT | CASSWGTGEVEAFF
NA | few | TRBJ2-1 | 11 | TRBV7-9 | TGTGCCAGCAGCTCTCTCCCTGAGCAGTTCTTC | CASSSLPEQFF
TRBD1 | few | TRBJ1-5 | 15 | TRBV5-1 | TGCGCCAGCAGCCGAACCGGACAGGACAATCAGCCCCAGCATTTT | CASSRTGQDNQPQHF
TRBD2 | few | TRBJ2-5 | 16 | TRBV15 | TGTGCCACCAGCTGGTCAGGCGGGGGGGCCTTTGAGACCCAGTACTTC | CATSWSGGGAFETQYF
NA | few | TRBJ1-1 | 13 | TRBV30 | TGTGCCTGGAGATCTCGGGGGCAAGGTGTAGCTTTCTTT | CAWRSRGQGVAFF
NA | few | TRBJ2-1 | 12 | TRBV7-9 | TGTGCCAGCAGCTTTGGACTGGATGAGCAGTTCTTC | CASSFGLDEQFF
NA | few | TRBJ2-1 | 14 | TRBV6-5 | TGTGCCAGCAGTTACTCGAGGCACAAGAATGAGCAGTTCTTC | CASSYSRHKNEQFF
TRBD1 | many | TRBJ2-7 | 11 | TRBV30 | TGTGCCTGGGGACAGGCCTACGAGCAGTACTTC | CAWGQAYEQYF
NA | NA | TRBJ2-5 | 15 | TRBV7-3 | TGTGCCAGCAGCTCAAAGGCCCAGGCCGAAGAGACCCAGTACTTC | CASSSKAQAEETQYF
TRBD2 | few | TRBJ2-5 | 18 | TRBV10-3 | TGTGCCATCAGTGTGGATCGACTAGCGGGCGGACCGAAAGAGACCCAGTACTTC | CAISVDRLAGGPKETQYF
TRBD2 | NA | TRBJ2-7 | 16 | TRBV7-8 | TGTGCCAGCAGCTCAAATTGGCTAGCGGGAGACTACGAGCAGTACTTC | CASSSNWLAGDYEQYF
NA | many | TRBJ1-3 | 12 | TRBV20-1 | TGCAGTGCTCGATCGGCTGGAAACACCATATATTTT | CSARSAGNTIYF
TRBD2 | few | TRBJ2-3 | 15 | TRBV10-3 | TGTGCCATCAGTTTAGCGGGAGATGGGGAAGATACGCAGTATTTT | CAISLAGDGEDTQYF
NA | many | TRBJ2-3 | 12 | TRBV20-1 | TGCAGTGCTAGCGGGAGCTCAGATACGCAGTATTTT | CSASGSSDTQYF
TRBD1 | NA | TRBJ2-5 | 14 | TRBV7-2 | TGTGCCAGCAGTTCAGACAGGGTCCAAGAGACCCAGTACTTC | CASSSDRVQETQYF
TRBD1 | few | TRBJ1-1 | 13 | TRBV5-1 | TGCGCCAGCAGCTTGGGCCGGACAGGCGAAGCTTTCTTT | CASSLGRTGEAFF